The 18 T cell receptor beta chains below were found in one sample sequenced in a study of preoperative IRX-2 immunotherapy in early breast cancer (dated by TCRdb to the late 2010s). The label giving this sample's treatment or condition can be read as: preoperative locoregional IRX-2 cytokine immunotherapy. The library was prepared using the immunoSEQ multiplex PCR assay. The clones in this table, taken by TCRdb from immuneACCESS, are in-frame only. Not every clone is retained; where verified, under half of the shortfall comes from an unresolved V gene, and the cause of the rest is unknown. The sample data list around 62,000 clones, and approximately 94% of these were observed just once. Roughly 1.5% of the sample belongs to the ten largest clones. Sampling was carried out from a patient treated with IRX-2 immunotherapy. The receptors originated from a human donor with breast cancer.

The J gene is TRBJ2-6, the V gene TRBV10-1; tentatively, D is TRBD2 (5 bases). Germline V CDR1 and CDR2: WNHNN, SYGVQD (reference sequence). V was cut by 0 bases and J by 0 bases, with 12 bases left in between. The CDR3 is made up of 18 amino acids. CDR3 sequence (DNA): TGCGCCAGCAGTGAGTCGCGAGGGCCAGTCTCTGGGGCCAACGTCCTGACTTTC. It codes for CASSESRGPVSGANVLTF.

The CDR3 protein is CASSSTRDRPSYEQYF. The CDR3 DNA reads as TGTGCCAGCAGCTCCACCCGGGACAGGCCTTCCTACGAGCAGTACTTC. The V and J genes are TRBV11-1 and TRBJ2-7; TRBD1 matches 8 bases. Germline V gives CDR1 SGHAT, CDR2 FQDESV (reference sequence). The trim removed 4 bases at V and 1 base at J, leaving 9 bases unmatched. This CDR3 region has 16 residues.

The chain couples TRBV29-1 to TRBJ2-3; no definite D call. Germline V gives CDR1 SQVTM, CDR2 ANQGSEA. The CDR3 length is 13 residues. CDR3 in amino acids: CIGLVPSTDTQYF. The CDR3 nucleotides read TGCATCGGGCTCGTACCTAGCACAGATACGCAGTATTTT.

The chain links TRBV18 to TRBJ2-7; D not certain. Germline CDR1 KGHSH, CDR2 LQKENI. The CDR3 runs 11 residues. V lost 6 bases and J 1 base, leaving 4 bases between the germline ends. The CDR3 nucleotides read TGTGCCAGCTCGCAGTCCTACGAGCAGTACTTC. As protein: CASSQSYEQYF. Drawing the rest from reference TRBV18 and TRBJ2-7, the complete variable domain is NAGVMQNPRHLVRRRGQEARLRCSPMKGHSHVYWYRQLPEEGLKFMVYLQKENIIDESGMPKERFSAEFPKEGPSILRIQQVVRGDSAAYFCASSQSYEQYFGPGTRLTVT.

The chain uses TRBV6-7 and TRBJ1-1; 7 bases fit TRBD1. TRBV6-7 is an ORF for which the function is uncertain. This CDR3 region has 13 residues. With 6 bases clipped from V and 1 base from J, the junction kept 2 bases outside the gene matches. CDR3 nucleotides: TGTGCCAGCAGCCGACAGGGGAACACTGAAGCTTTCTTT. Protein: CASSRQGNTEAFF.

The chain combines TRBV19 with TRBJ2-7; the D gene is possibly TRBD2 (6 bases). The CDR3 has 13 amino acids. V lost 5 bases, J lost 4 bases, and 12 bases lay in between. Germline CDR1 LNHDA, CDR2 SQIVND (reference sequence). Here the CDR3 reads CASSPGGRYEQYF. For the CDR3, the DNA is TGTGCCAGTAGTCCCGGGGGACGTTACGAGCAGTACTTC.

The chain is built from TRBV7-3 and TRBJ2-1, with 10 bases that match TRBD2. The germline V gene has CDR1 SGHTA and CDR2 FQGTGA. This CDR3 has 13 residues. The V segment lost 3 bases and the J segment 8 bases; nucleotides outside the gene matches: 1. The CDR3 loop reads CASSFSGGHEQFF. The CDR3 nucleotides read TGTGCCAGCAGCTTTAGCGGGGGGCATGAGCAGTTCTTC. The full variable domain, rest sourced from reference TRBV7-3 and TRBJ2-1, is GAGVSQTPSNKVTEKGKYVELRCDPISGHTALYWYRQSLGQGPEFLIYFQGTGAADDSGLPNDRFFAVRPEGSVSTLKIQRTERGDSAVYLCASSFSGGHEQFFGPGTRLTVL.

The CDR3 loop is CASSSTGANQPQHF. CDR3 sequence (DNA): TGTGCCAGCAGCTCGACAGGGGCCAATCAGCCCCAGCATTTT. The chain carries TRBV6-6 and TRBJ1-5; 8 bases fit TRBD1. J was trimmed by 3 bases and V by 6 bases; bases with no gene match: 4. Germline CDR1 MNHNY, CDR2 SVGAGI (reference sequence). CDR3 length: 14 residues.

The V call is TRBV4-1, the J call TRBJ2-7; no clear D gene. There are 14 residues in the CDR3. CDR1 MGHRA and CDR2 YSYEKL come from the germline V gene. Trimming removed 0 bases from V and 0 bases from J, with 6 bases in between. Written as DNA, the CDR3 is TGCGCCAGCAGCCAAGAAGGAAGCTCCTACGAGCAGTACTTC. Translating it yields CASSQEGSSYEQYF.

The chain links TRBV5-4 to TRBJ2-3; 7 bases fit TRBD2. Germline trimming cut 3 bases from V and 9 bases from J; bases unmatched to any gene: 10. Germline assignment: CDR1 SGHNT and CDR2 YYREEE (reference sequence). This CDR3 contains 14 residues. CDR3 bases: TGTGCCAGCAGCTCCCCGGGCGAGGGAGGGACGCAGTATTTT. This encodes CASSSPGEGGTQYF.

V gene TRBV19 combines with J gene TRBJ1-2; 7 bases agree with TRBD1. V dropped 8 bases and J dropped 4; count of bases not matched to a gene: 19. The CDR3 consists of 17 residues. Germline CDR1 is LNHDA and CDR2 is SQIVND (reference sequence). DNA of the CDR3: TGTGCCAGTCAGGGGGGCTGGGGACAGTTTGTTGGCTATGGCTACACCTTC. This sequence encodes CASQGGWGQFVGYGYTF.

Written as DNA, the CDR3 is TGTGCCAGCACCCTGCGGGCGGGCTCTGGGGCCAACGTCCTGACTTTC. This codes for CASTLRAGSGANVLTF. The chain recombines TRBV2 with TRBJ2-6, with D maybe TRBD2 (5 bases). The CDR3 has 16 amino acids. Between the trimmed V and J ends, which lost 7 bases and 0 bases, there was a span of 13 bases. Germline loops: CDR1 SNHLY, CDR2 FYNNEI.

The CDR3 DNA reads as TGTGCCAGCAGCGCGGAGGGCGCTCGCCCAGATACGCAGTATTTT. Amino acid sequence: CASSAEGARPDTQYF. The chain is built from TRBV9 and TRBJ2-3; possible D gene TRBD2, 6 bases. The CDR3 consists of 15 residues. CDR1 and CDR2 (germline): SGDLS, YYNGEE. V was trimmed by 3 bases and J by 4 bases, leaving 15 bases between them.

For the CDR3, the DNA is TGTGCCAGCAGCTTGGCCTCGAGCTTAAACACTGAAGCTTTCTTT. This translates into CASSLASSLNTEAFF. The chain combines TRBV5-5 with TRBJ1-1; no definite D call. Between the trimmed V and J ends, which lost 0 bases and 2 bases, there was a span of 11 bases. CDR1 and CDR2 from the germline V gene are SGHKS and YYEKEE (reference sequence). This CDR3 is built from 15 residues.

V is TRBV7-2 and J is TRBJ2-3, with 11 bases matching TRBD2. After removal of 4 bases from V and 1 base from J, the junction contained 4 bases not matched to a gene. There are 16 residues in the CDR3. Germline CDR1 and CDR2: SGHTA and FQGNSA. CDR3 in amino acids: CASSSPGLAGTDTQYF. CDR3 in DNA: TGTGCCAGCAGCTCTCCGGGACTAGCGGGCACAGATACGCAGTATTTT.

This chain joins TRBV7-6 and TRBJ2-1; 7 bases match TRBD2. The ends lost 1 base at V and 5 bases at J; junction bases unmatched: 14. Germline-derived CDR1 and CDR2 are SGHVS and FNYEAQ. CDR3 length equals 18 residues. In nucleotides, the CDR3 is TGTGCCAGCAGCTTAGATAGTTTTAGGACTAGAGGGGACAATGAGCAGTTCTTC. Translation: CASSLDSFRTRGDNEQFF.

This clone has just one count. This chain links TRBV27 with TRBJ1-5; 8 nucleotides match TRBD1. This CDR3 has 14 residues. Germline trimming cut 6 bases from V and 6 bases from J; bases unmatched to any gene: 7. Per the germline V gene, CDR1 is MNHEY and CDR2 is SMNVEV (reference sequence). Here the CDR3 reads CASRPLGTGQPQHF. For the CDR3, the DNA is TGTGCCAGCAGACCCCTCGGGACAGGTCAGCCCCAGCATTTT.

This clone was seen a single time. The rearrangement joins TRBV27 to TRBJ2-7, with TRBD2 identical over 13 bases. The CDR3 totals 16 residues. V lost 6 bases and J lost 6; bases outside the gene matches: 11. CDR1 MNHEY and CDR2 SMNVEV come from the germline V gene (reference sequence). DNA of the CDR3: TGTGCCAGCAGCTTAACCCTGGGACTAGCGGGGTTCGAGCAGTACTTC. The encoded protein is CASSLTLGLAGFEQYF.